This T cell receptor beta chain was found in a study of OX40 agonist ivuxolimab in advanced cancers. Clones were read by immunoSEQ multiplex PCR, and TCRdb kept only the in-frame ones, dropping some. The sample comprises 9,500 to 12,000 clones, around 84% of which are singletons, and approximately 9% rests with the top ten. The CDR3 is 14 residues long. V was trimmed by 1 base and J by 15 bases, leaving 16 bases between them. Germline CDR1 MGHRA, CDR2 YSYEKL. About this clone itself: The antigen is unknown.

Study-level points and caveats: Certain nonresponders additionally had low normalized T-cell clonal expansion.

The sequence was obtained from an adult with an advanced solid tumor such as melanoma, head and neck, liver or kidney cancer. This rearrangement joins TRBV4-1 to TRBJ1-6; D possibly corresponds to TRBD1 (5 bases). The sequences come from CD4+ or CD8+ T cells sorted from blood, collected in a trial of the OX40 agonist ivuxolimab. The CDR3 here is CASSQVGGVSHLHF. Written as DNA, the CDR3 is TGCGCCAGCAGCCAAGTCGGGGGGGTGAGTCACCTCCACTTT.